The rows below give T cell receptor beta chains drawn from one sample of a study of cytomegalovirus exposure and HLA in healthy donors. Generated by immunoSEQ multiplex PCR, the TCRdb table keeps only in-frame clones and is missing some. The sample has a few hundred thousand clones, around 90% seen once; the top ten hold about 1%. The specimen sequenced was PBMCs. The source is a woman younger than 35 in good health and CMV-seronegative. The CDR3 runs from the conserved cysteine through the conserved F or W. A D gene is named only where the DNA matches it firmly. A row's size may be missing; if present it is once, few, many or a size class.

cdr3_aa: CASSFDGQGRGYTF
cdr3_nt: TGTGCCAGCAGTTTCGACGGGCAGGGAAGAGGCTACACCTTC
clone_size: .
j_call: TRBJ1-2
v_call: TRBV28
d_call: .

cdr3_aa: CSVEGLEGANVLTF
cdr3_nt: TGCAGCGTTGAAGGCCTTGAGGGGGCCAACGTCCTGACTTTC
clone_size: .
j_call: TRBJ2-6
v_call: TRBV29-1
d_call: .

cdr3_aa: CASSSRAGYTF
cdr3_nt: TGTGCCAGCAGCTCCAGGGCTGGCTACACCTTC
clone_size: .
j_call: TRBJ1-2
v_call: TRBV7-6
d_call: .

cdr3_aa: CASSPRQNNEQFF
cdr3_nt: TGTGCCAGCAGCCCACGACAGAACAATGAGCAGTTCTTC
clone_size: .
j_call: TRBJ2-1
v_call: TRBV7-9
d_call: .

cdr3_aa: CASSFLGGSYEQYF
cdr3_nt: TGTGCCAGCAGCTTTCTCGGGGGTTCCTACGAGCAGTACTTC
clone_size: .
j_call: TRBJ2-7
v_call: TRBV7-2
d_call: .

cdr3_aa: CASSLGGEYEQFF
cdr3_nt: TGTGCTAGCAGTTTAGGGGGCGAGTATGAGCAGTTCTTC
clone_size: .
j_call: TRBJ2-1
v_call: TRBV7-7
d_call: TRBD1

cdr3_aa: CASMGTRNSNQPQHF
cdr3_nt: TGTGCCAGCATGGGGACAAGAAATAGCAATCAGCCCCAGCATTTT
clone_size: .
j_call: TRBJ1-5
v_call: TRBV2
d_call: .

cdr3_aa: CASSQDESLAGVANEQFF
cdr3_nt: TGTGCCAGCAGCCAAGATGAAAGTCTAGCGGGAGTGGCCAATGAGCAGTTCTTC
clone_size: .
j_call: TRBJ2-1
v_call: TRBV4-2
d_call: TRBD2

cdr3_aa: CASQTGGLDTQYF
cdr3_nt: TGTGCCAGCCAGACAGGGGGTTTGGATACGCAGTATTTT
clone_size: .
j_call: TRBJ2-3
v_call: TRBV6-5
d_call: TRBD1

cdr3_aa: CAVQISGANVLTF
cdr3_nt: TGTGCCGTACAGATCTCTGGGGCCAACGTCCTGACTTTC
clone_size: .
j_call: TRBJ2-6
v_call: TRBV6-5
d_call: .

cdr3_aa: CAWSARTGGISGANVLTF
cdr3_nt: TGTGCCTGGAGTGCACGGACAGGGGGGATCTCTGGGGCCAACGTCCTGACTTTC
clone_size: .
j_call: TRBJ2-6
v_call: TRBV30
d_call: TRBD1

cdr3_aa: CASSAVLSGTFYEQYF
cdr3_nt: TGCGCCAGCAGCGCCGTACTTAGCGGGACCTTCTACGAGCAGTACTTC
clone_size: .
j_call: TRBJ2-7
v_call: TRBV10-1
d_call: TRBD2

cdr3_aa: CASSLTDTQYF
cdr3_nt: TGTGCCAGCAGCTTAACTGATACGCAGTATTTT
clone_size: .
j_call: TRBJ2-3
v_call: TRBV7-8
d_call: .

cdr3_aa: CAWNLGYEQYF
cdr3_nt: TGTGCCTGGAATCTAGGTTACGAGCAGTACTTC
clone_size: .
j_call: TRBJ2-7
v_call: TRBV30
d_call: .

cdr3_aa: CASSLEGTLGDEQYF
cdr3_nt: TGCGCCAGCAGCTTGGAGGGGACACTGGGCGACGAGCAGTACTTC
clone_size: .
j_call: TRBJ2-7
v_call: TRBV5-1
d_call: .

cdr3_aa: CASKNAGGETQYF
cdr3_nt: TGTGCCAGCAAAAATGCGGGGGGAGAGACCCAGTACTTC
clone_size: .
j_call: TRBJ2-5
v_call: TRBV7-2
d_call: TRBD2

cdr3_aa: CSVTLGEILGYTF
cdr3_nt: TGCAGCGTGACCCTAGGAGAGATCCTTGGCTACACCTTC
clone_size: .
j_call: TRBJ1-2
v_call: TRBV29-1
d_call: .

cdr3_aa: CASKTSQANTEAFF
cdr3_nt: TGTGCCAGCAAGACAAGCCAGGCCAACACTGAAGCTTTCTTT
clone_size: .
j_call: TRBJ1-1
v_call: TRBV6-4
d_call: .

cdr3_aa: CASRGQTSYEQYF
cdr3_nt: TGTGCCAGCAGGGGACAGACCTCCTACGAGCAGTACTTC
clone_size: .
j_call: TRBJ2-7
v_call: TRBV6-6
d_call: TRBD1

cdr3_aa: CASSLSSRDSRTKGYTF
cdr3_nt: TGTGCCAGCAGTTTATCGAGCAGGGACAGCCGTACCAAGGGCTACACCTTC
clone_size: .
j_call: TRBJ1-2
v_call: TRBV27
d_call: TRBD1

cdr3_aa: CASSEVLTGAETQYF
cdr3_nt: TGTGCCAGCAGTGAAGTATTGACGGGAGCAGAGACCCAGTACTTC
clone_size: .
j_call: TRBJ2-5
v_call: TRBV6-1
d_call: .

cdr3_aa: CASSEGLAGSETQYF
cdr3_nt: TGTGCCAGCAGTGAGGGACTAGCGGGTTCAGAGACCCAGTACTTC
clone_size: .
j_call: TRBJ2-5
v_call: TRBV2
d_call: TRBD2

cdr3_aa: CASSQPTRMGVQGPRLADTQYF
cdr3_nt: TGTGCCAGCAGCCAACCTACTCGCATGGGCGTACAGGGCCCCAGACTGGCAGATACGCAGTATTTT
clone_size: once
j_call: TRBJ2-3
v_call: TRBV27
d_call: .

cdr3_aa: CASSLGGSHNSPLHF
cdr3_nt: TGTGCCAGCAGTTTGGGGGGATCGCATAATTCACCCCTCCACTTT
clone_size: .
j_call: TRBJ1-6
v_call: TRBV27
d_call: .

cdr3_aa: CASSEATSDYNEQFF
cdr3_nt: TGTGCCAGCAGTGAGGCGACTAGCGACTACAATGAGCAGTTCTTC
clone_size: once
j_call: TRBJ2-1
v_call: TRBV6-4
d_call: TRBD2

cdr3_aa: CASSLPSTDTQYF
cdr3_nt: TGTGCCAGCAGCCTCCCCAGCACAGATACGCAGTATTTT
clone_size: .
j_call: TRBJ2-3
v_call: TRBV9
d_call: .

cdr3_aa: CASSLRLAGGSSTDTQYF
cdr3_nt: TGTGCCAGCAGCTTGAGGCTAGCGGGAGGGTCAAGCACAGATACGCAGTATTTT
clone_size: .
j_call: TRBJ2-3
v_call: TRBV5-4
d_call: TRBD2

cdr3_aa: CASSLSMDRALISGYTF
cdr3_nt: TGTGCCAGCAGCTTGAGTATGGACAGGGCCTTGATCTCTGGCTACACCTTC
clone_size: .
j_call: TRBJ1-2
v_call: TRBV7-9
d_call: TRBD1

cdr3_aa: CASSFGGASNQPQHF
cdr3_nt: TGTGCCAGCAGTTTCGGGGGGGCTAGCAATCAGCCCCAGCATTTT
clone_size: .
j_call: TRBJ1-5
v_call: TRBV27
d_call: .